A selection of T cell receptor beta chains follows, all from one sample in a study of T cell repertoires in cytomegalovirus infection. TCRdb passed the reads through MiXCR, listing each CDR3 protein once. The profile covers fewer than 550,000 distinct CDR3 sequences, with around 32% appearing a single time and approximately 13% taken by the ten largest. The sample was PBMCs. Receptors were obtained from a human donor in good health (CMV status not recorded). Some clones in this sample may be carry-over from other donors' samples. Each CDR3 is given with its conserved first and last residue. A D gene is named only where the DNA matches it firmly. Clone size is given for some rows only: seen once, a few or many times, or a class if the clone is expanded.

j_call: TRBJ2-2
clone_size: once
cdr3_length: 19
d_call: .
v_call: TRBV7-6
cdr3_aa: CASSLTVPVAGPNTGELFF

j_call: TRBJ2-1
clone_size: few
cdr3_length: 16
d_call: TRBD2
v_call: TRBV7-2
cdr3_aa: CASSLVGGGAPNEQFF

j_call: TRBJ2-1
clone_size: .
cdr3_length: 15
d_call: .
v_call: TRBV7-2
cdr3_aa: CASSLEGPAYNEQFF

j_call: TRBJ1-4
clone_size: .
cdr3_length: 14
d_call: .
v_call: TRBV6-4
cdr3_aa: CASSRTAGNEKLFF

j_call: TRBJ1-3
clone_size: .
cdr3_length: 15
d_call: .
v_call: TRBV6-1
cdr3_aa: CASSGDRSSGNTIYF

j_call: TRBJ2-7
clone_size: .
cdr3_length: 14
d_call: TRBD1
v_call: TRBV10-2
cdr3_aa: CASTGTAGSYEQYF

j_call: TRBJ1-6
clone_size: many
cdr3_length: 17
d_call: TRBD1
v_call: TRBV7-2
cdr3_aa: CASSPSAGGTFIAPLHF

j_call: TRBJ2-1
clone_size: .
cdr3_length: 13
d_call: .
v_call: TRBV11-2
cdr3_aa: CASSWTPQDEQFF

j_call: TRBJ1-1
clone_size: .
cdr3_length: 15
d_call: .
v_call: TRBV6-6
cdr3_aa: CASRPNGGPNTEAFF

j_call: TRBJ2-7
clone_size: .
cdr3_length: 16
d_call: .
v_call: TRBV6-1
cdr3_aa: CASSEFGREGSYEQYF

j_call: TRBJ1-4
clone_size: once
cdr3_length: 16
d_call: .
v_call: TRBV7-9
cdr3_aa: CASSRRTDATNEKLFF

j_call: TRBJ1-2
clone_size: many
cdr3_length: 14
d_call: .
v_call: TRBV12-3/TRBV12-4
cdr3_aa: CASSLAQQIYGYTF

j_call: TRBJ1-6
clone_size: .
cdr3_length: 14
d_call: TRBD1
v_call: TRBV20-1
cdr3_aa: CSASRDRVNSPLHF

j_call: TRBJ1-1
clone_size: many
cdr3_length: 14
d_call: .
v_call: TRBV7-2
cdr3_aa: CASSLAGQNTEAFF

j_call: TRBJ2-2
clone_size: .
cdr3_length: 16
d_call: .
v_call: TRBV7-9
cdr3_aa: CASSSTGMKNTGELFF

j_call: TRBJ2-7
clone_size: many
cdr3_length: 11
d_call: .
v_call: TRBV7-8
cdr3_aa: CASSRGLEQYF

j_call: TRBJ2-1
clone_size: .
cdr3_length: 13
d_call: TRBD2
v_call: TRBV6-1
cdr3_aa: CASSQGGYNEQFF

j_call: TRBJ1-3
clone_size: few
cdr3_length: 16
d_call: .
v_call: TRBV4-1
cdr3_aa: CASSQDPGLSGNTIYF

j_call: TRBJ1-5
clone_size: .
cdr3_length: 13
d_call: .
v_call: TRBV19
cdr3_aa: CAVRGAQNQPQHF

j_call: TRBJ1-4
clone_size: .
cdr3_length: 14
d_call: .
v_call: TRBV12-3/TRBV12-4
cdr3_aa: CASSLRHWDEKLFF

j_call: TRBJ1-1
clone_size: .
cdr3_length: 15
d_call: TRBD1
v_call: TRBV27
cdr3_aa: CASSLSGTADPGAFF

j_call: TRBJ2-1
clone_size: .
cdr3_length: 20
d_call: TRBD2
v_call: TRBV18
cdr3_aa: CASPRVNQAGGPFSYNEQFF

j_call: TRBJ1-1
clone_size: .
cdr3_length: 12
d_call: .
v_call: TRBV6-8
cdr3_aa: CASSNTGNEAFF

j_call: TRBJ2-2
clone_size: .
cdr3_length: 16
d_call: .
v_call: TRBV5-4
cdr3_aa: CASSLGGSVNTGELFF

j_call: TRBJ2-3
clone_size: few
cdr3_length: 18
d_call: .
v_call: TRBV6-6
cdr3_aa: CASSYGRGHPKGTDTQYF

j_call: TRBJ2-1
clone_size: .
cdr3_length: 14
d_call: .
v_call: TRBV10-3
cdr3_aa: CAISEGPGVNEQFF

j_call: TRBJ2-2
clone_size: .
cdr3_length: 16
d_call: TRBD1
v_call: TRBV7-9
cdr3_aa: CASSSMTGLATGELFF

j_call: TRBJ2-5
clone_size: .
cdr3_length: 14
d_call: .
v_call: TRBV24-1
cdr3_aa: CATSDSAIGKTQYF

j_call: TRBJ1-1
clone_size: many
cdr3_length: 17
d_call: TRBD1
v_call: TRBV7-8
cdr3_aa: CASSSRDSPRMNTEAFF

j_call: TRBJ2-2
clone_size: .
cdr3_length: 15
d_call: .
v_call: TRBV12-3/TRBV12-4
cdr3_aa: CASRQGTINTGELFF

j_call: TRBJ2-3
clone_size: .
cdr3_length: 15
d_call: .
v_call: TRBV27
cdr3_aa: CASSSKGPSTDTQYF

j_call: TRBJ1-4
clone_size: many
cdr3_length: 13
d_call: .
v_call: TRBV7-2
cdr3_aa: CASSLGGNEKLFF

j_call: TRBJ2-5
clone_size: .
cdr3_length: 15
d_call: TRBD2
v_call: TRBV5-6
cdr3_aa: CASRLTGLAGETQYF

j_call: TRBJ2-3
clone_size: .
cdr3_length: 15
d_call: .
v_call: TRBV7-7
cdr3_aa: CASSLSSLSTDTQYF

j_call: TRBJ2-3
clone_size: .
cdr3_length: 15
d_call: TRBD1
v_call: TRBV15
cdr3_aa: CATSRQGAFADTQYF

j_call: TRBJ2-5
clone_size: .
cdr3_length: 18
d_call: TRBD2
v_call: TRBV15
cdr3_aa: CATSMGTSGGRGFETQYF

j_call: TRBJ2-7
clone_size: few
cdr3_length: 13
d_call: TRBD1
v_call: TRBV6-1
cdr3_aa: CASSGGQGRWQYF

j_call: TRBJ1-5
clone_size: few
cdr3_length: 16
d_call: TRBD1
v_call: TRBV12-3/TRBV12-4
cdr3_aa: CASSNTRTGAVQPQHF

j_call: TRBJ1-5
clone_size: .
cdr3_length: 14
d_call: TRBD1
v_call: TRBV6-6
cdr3_aa: CASSRTGANQPQHF

j_call: TRBJ2-1
clone_size: many
cdr3_length: 15
d_call: .
v_call: TRBV6-1
cdr3_aa: CASSLHRPGNNEQFF

j_call: TRBJ1-2
clone_size: .
cdr3_length: 14
d_call: TRBD1
v_call: TRBV28
cdr3_aa: CASRATGANYGYTF

j_call: TRBJ1-1
clone_size: once
cdr3_length: 13
d_call: TRBD1
v_call: TRBV20-1
cdr3_aa: CSASGTENTEAFF

j_call: TRBJ1-1
clone_size: few
cdr3_length: 15
d_call: .
v_call: TRBV7-8
cdr3_aa: CASIRRGGRNTEAFF

j_call: TRBJ1-1
clone_size: few
cdr3_length: 16
d_call: .
v_call: TRBV6-2/TRBV6-3
cdr3_aa: CASSSFILTDHTEAFF

j_call: TRBJ2-7
clone_size: .
cdr3_length: 15
d_call: TRBD1
v_call: TRBV20-1
cdr3_aa: CSAGSAGTGGYEQYF

j_call: TRBJ2-5
clone_size: .
cdr3_length: 17
d_call: TRBD2
v_call: TRBV7-2
cdr3_aa: CASSPRTSGGYQETQYF

j_call: TRBJ2-1
clone_size: few
cdr3_length: 16
d_call: .
v_call: TRBV19
cdr3_aa: CASSIERALSHNEQFF

j_call: TRBJ2-4
clone_size: .
cdr3_length: 15
d_call: .
v_call: TRBV7-2
cdr3_aa: CASSLKEGAHSIQYF

j_call: TRBJ1-6
clone_size: .
cdr3_length: 15
d_call: TRBD1
v_call: TRBV7-2
cdr3_aa: CASSLVGTGSSPLHF

j_call: TRBJ2-7
clone_size: .
cdr3_length: 14
d_call: .
v_call: TRBV5-5
cdr3_aa: CASSFKETAYEQYF